The clone carrying this T cell receptor (beta chain) was seen a handful of times. Its target is unknown. Trimming removed 4 bases at V and 7 bases at J, with 29 bases between. The CDR3 has 18 amino acids. Germline V gene data show CDR1 as MDHEN and CDR2 as SYDVKM. These data come from a study of blood T cells in healthy people across ages. Overall study results and limits: Diversity of TCR beta per million T cells declined in a roughly linear way with age.

PCR was performed a second time for about 7 to 12 cycles using a sample-barcoded 5' primer and a J-beta primer mix. Sequencing recovered at least 2.5 million CDR3-containing paired-end reads from each sample. TCRdb called the 5' RACE reads again in MiXCR, with one record for every CDR3 protein. This sample yields about 1.6 million distinct CDR3 sequences, of which 30% to 35% are seen a single time; approximately 11% belongs to the top ten. Material: blood. This clonotype originated in a woman in her thirties in good health. This chain uses TRBV28 with TRBJ2-7, with D unresolved. As DNA, the CDR3 is TGTGCCAGCAGTTCTCTATCCACGGGTTCACTCCTCCCTAGGGAGCAGTACTTC. Translation gives CASSSLSTGSLLPREQYF.